This T cell receptor beta chain was captured by sequencing in a study of shared clonotypes between healthy human individuals. Overall study findings and caveats: Some naive CD4 clonotypes, around 4.9%, turned up in common across a few donors. Estimated richness was generally greater in naive than memory subsets.

Assay runs were performed at deep level. Sequencing used immunoSEQ multiplex PCR; TCRdb keeps in-frame clones, though not all of them. Counted here are millions of clones, about 95% occurring once; the ten biggest clones make up 0.1% to 0.15%. CDR1 SGDLS and CDR2 YYNGEE come from the germline V gene. The CDR3 runs 15 residues. Unmatched junction bases numbered 5, after V lost 4 bases and J lost 2 bases. This clone was seen only once. Its antigen is not known. Both subsets, CD45RA+ naive and CD45RA-negative memory, were split from the CD4+ cells. Input material: naive CD4+ T cells sorted from blood. The subset denotes: CD45RA+ positively selected. The chain combines TRBV9 with TRBJ2-2; 7 bases match TRBD1. This sequence originates from a man aged 18 to 35 in good health. The CDR3 bases are TGTGCCAGCAGCTCGGGACAGACTAACACCGGGGAGCTGTTTTTT. Encoded protein: CASSSGQTNTGELFF.